These 18 T cell receptor beta chains were sequenced from one sample in a study of T-cell reconstitution after alpha-beta-depleted transplantation in children. Preparation of the TCRbeta library used unique molecular identifiers. TCRdb ran MiXCR on the PCR reads and lists one entry per CDR3 protein. The table records some 80,000 distinct CDR3 sequences, 15% to 20% of them present only once. The sequencing here drew on PBMCs, mostly from graft donor cells, taken 360 days after TCRalphabeta/CD19-depleted stem cell transplant. The receptors here all came from a male patient aged 2-15 years who had a stem cell transplant for acute lymphoblastic leukemia, so the T cells may come from the graft donor.

The V gene is TRBV13, the J gene TRBJ2-5; 9 bases line up with TRBD2. This CDR3 has 14 residues. Germline V gene lookup returns CDR1 PRHDT and CDR2 FYEKMQ (reference sequence). J gave up 3 bases and V 3 bases, and 2 bases lay outside the gene matches. This CDR3 reads CASSFQREEETQYF. CDR3 DNA sequence: TGTGCCAGCAGCTTCCAGCGGGAGGAAGAGACCCAGTACTTC.

The chain couples TRBV11-3 to TRBJ2-3, with 10 positions matching TRBD2. V lost 8 bases, J lost 7 bases, and 15 bases stayed unmatched. This CDR3 is built from 16 residues. Germline assignment: CDR1 SGHNT and CDR2 YENEEA. The CDR3 sequence is CASGWTSGLIAHTQYF. For the CDR3, the DNA is TGTGCCAGCGGTTGGACTAGCGGATTGATAGCGCATACGCAGTATTTT.

V usage is TRBV11-2 and J usage is TRBJ2-3; 13 bases are a match to TRBD2. CDR3 size: 19 residues. CDR1 is SGHAT and CDR2 is FQNNGV in the germline V gene. J was trimmed by 3 bases and V by 5 bases; bases with no gene match: 14. CDR3 amino acids: CASSLTRGLAGPGTDTQYF. The CDR3 DNA is TGTGCCAGCAGCCTGACCAGGGGACTAGCGGGACCCGGGACAGATACGCAGTATTTT.

The chain has TRBV4-1 and TRBJ2-1; possibly TRBD2 for D (6 bases). Germline V gives CDR1 MGHRA, CDR2 YSYEKL. The CDR3 has 17 residues. Trimming shortened V by 1 base and J by 0 bases, and 13 bases separated the two germline ends. The CDR3 is CASSQGTRGISYNEQFF. Here the CDR3 DNA reads TGCGCCAGCAGCCAAGGGACGCGGGGCATCTCCTACAATGAGCAGTTCTTC.

This clonotype was recorded a few times. The CDR3 loop reads CASSQGTPRPYYEQYF. DNA for the CDR3: TGCGCCAGCAGCCAAGGGACTCCTAGACCGTACTACGAGCAGTACTTC. The rearrangement joins TRBV4-1 to TRBJ2-7; a weak D match, TRBD2 (5 bases). The CDR3 contains 16 residues. Germline V CDR1 and CDR2: MGHRA, YSYEKL. Trimming removed 1 base at V and 3 bases at J, with 16 bases between.

Comment on this clonotype: The junction does not match germline at one end; this may be a read error. The chain is built from TRBV2 and TRBJ2-5; D may match TRBD1 or TRBD2 (5 bases each). CDR1 is SNHLY, CDR2 FYNNEI, per germline. The CDR3 loop spans 17 amino acids. The CDR3 DNA reads TGTGCCATCAGTACCCCCTACCCCGGGACGGACCAAGAGACCCAGTACTTC. This translates into CAISTPYPGTDQETQYF.

This clonotype was seen at least ten times. The chain links TRBV10-3 to TRBJ1-2, with no clear D. V shed 6 bases and J shed 5 bases, with 16 bases lying between them. Germline values: CDR1 ENHRY, CDR2 SYGVKD. The CDR3 consists of 14 residues. The CDR3 is CAISPVKSSYGYTF. The CDR3 nucleotides read TGTGCCATCAGCCCAGTGAAGTCTTCGTATGGCTACACCTTC.

The CDR3: CASSLVGGAETQYF. CDR3 bases: TGCGCCAGCAGCTTGGTTGGGGGCGCAGAGACCCAGTACTTC. The V and J genes are TRBV5-1 and TRBJ2-5; perhaps TRBD1 as D (6 bases). V was shortened by 0 bases and J by 4 bases, with 10 bases between the two germline ends. CDR3 length equals 14 residues. Germline CDR1 and CDR2: SGHRS and YFSETQ.

J is TRBJ1-1 and V is TRBV6-2 or TRBV6-3; D uncertain. This CDR3 comprises 13 residues. Germline V CDR1 and CDR2: MNHEY, SVGEGT. V lost 2 bases, J lost 1 base, and 5 bases lay in between. DNA of the CDR3: TGTGCCAGCAGTTACCGCGGGAACACTGAAGCTTTCTTT. Translation gives CASSYRGNTEAFF.

The chain couples TRBV12-3 or TRBV12-4 to TRBJ2-5, with 8 positions matching TRBD1. The CDR3 runs 15 residues. The trim removed 1 base at V and 5 bases at J, leaving 6 bases unmatched. DNA for the CDR3: TGTGCCAGCAGTTTAGGGGACAGGATCTGGGAGACCCAGTACTTC. This gives the protein CASSLGDRIWETQYF.

The gene calls are TRBV11-2 and TRBJ1-1, with D unresolved. The CDR3 contains 17 residues. Per germline, CDR1 SGHAT and CDR2 FQNNGV. Trimming cost V 1 base and J 2 bases, with 17 bases left between them. Here the CDR3 DNA reads TGTGCCAGCAGCTTAGTCGGCAACCTCGGGGAAAACACTGAAGCTTTCTTT. Translated, it gives CASSLVGNLGENTEAFF. Variable domain in full (rest from reference TRBV11-2 and TRBJ1-1): EAGVAQSPRYKIIEKRQSVAFWCNPISGHATLYWYQQILGQGPKLLIQFQNNGVVDDSQLPKDRFSAERLKGVDSTLKIQPAKLEDSAVYLCASSLVGNLGENTEAFFGQGTRLTVV.

The chain employs TRBV3-1 and TRBJ2-7, with 13 bases matching TRBD2. The CDR3 is made up of 17 amino acids. J lost 3 bases, V lost 0 bases, and 5 bases had no gene match. Germline CDR1 reads LGHDT; CDR2 reads YNNKEL (reference sequence). CDR3 bases: TGTGCCAGCAGCCAAGATCGGACTAGCGGGAGTATCTACGAGCAGTACTTC. Translating it yields CASSQDRTSGSIYEQYF.

The V gene is TRBV30, the J gene TRBJ2-7, with D hard to call. Germline V gives CDR1 GTSNPN, CDR2 SVGIG (reference sequence). The CDR3 has 19 amino acids. Trimming pared 2 bases from V and 6 bases from J, leaving 32 bases between. The CDR3 spells CAWSHTGHPSIPRRGEQYF. Written as DNA, the CDR3 is TGTGCCTGGAGTCATACGGGCCATCCCTCAATCCCCAGGAGAGGCGAGCAGTACTTC.

This clonotype was counted a few times. The chain is built from TRBV5-5 and TRBJ1-1; 9 bases map to TRBD1. CDR3 length equals 15 residues. J lost 3 bases, V lost 4 bases, and 7 bases had no gene match. CDR1 and CDR2 (germline): SGHKS, YYEKEE (reference sequence). CDR3 amino acids: CASSTNRQGDTEAFF. In DNA, the CDR3 is TGTGCCAGCAGCACAAATCGACAGGGGGACACTGAAGCTTTCTTT.

In its sample, this clonotype was seen a few times. The chain is built from TRBV12-3 or TRBV12-4 and TRBJ2-7, with TRBD1 as a possible D gene (6 bases). This CDR3 is 14 amino acids long. Between the trimmed V and J ends, which lost 1 base and 4 bases, there was a span of 11 bases. CDR3 nucleotides: TGTGCCAGCAGTTTAGAGACAGGTCTTTACGAGCAGTACTTC. This translates into CASSLETGLYEQYF.

This clonotype was seen a few times. The gene calls are TRBV7-9 and TRBJ2-3; D unclear. CDR1 is SEHNR, CDR2 FQNEAQ, per germline (reference sequence). V was pared by 5 bases and J by 7 bases, with 13 bases between. The CDR3 spans 13 residues. The CDR3 sequence is CASSDGPRNTQYF. In DNA, the CDR3 is TGTGCCAGCAGCGACGGACCCAGGAATACGCAGTATTTT.

The genes are TRBV24-1 and TRBJ2-1, with D maybe TRBD2 (6 bases). The ends were cut back, 7 bases at V and 4 bases at J, with 10 bases in the middle. Germline V lookup: CDR1 KGHDR, CDR2 SFDVKD. The CDR3 runs to 13 residues. CDR3 in amino acids: CATSGSAYNEQFF. CDR3 coding DNA: TGTGCCACCAGCGGGAGCGCTTACAATGAGCAGTTCTTC.

The V call is TRBV10-3, the J call TRBJ2-3, with a tentative D call TRBD2 (5 bases). CDR1 ENHRY and CDR2 SYGVKD come from the germline V gene. Trimming took 5 bases from V and 3 from J, leaving 18 bases between them. CDR3 size: 16 residues. The CDR3 region has the DNA TGTGCCATCAGTCAAGCTCGGGGAATCGGGACAGATACGCAGTATTTT. Translation: CAISQARGIGTDTQYF.